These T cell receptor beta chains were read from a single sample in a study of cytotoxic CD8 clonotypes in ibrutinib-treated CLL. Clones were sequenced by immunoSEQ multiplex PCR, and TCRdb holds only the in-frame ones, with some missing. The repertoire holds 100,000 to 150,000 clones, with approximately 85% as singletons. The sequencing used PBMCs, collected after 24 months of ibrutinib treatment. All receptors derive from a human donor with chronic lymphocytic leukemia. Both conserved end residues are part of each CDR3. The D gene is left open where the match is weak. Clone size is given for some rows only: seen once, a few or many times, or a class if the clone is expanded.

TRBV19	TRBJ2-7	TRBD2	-	TGTGCCACCGGGACTAGCGGTTACGAGCAGTACTTC	CATGTSGYEQYF
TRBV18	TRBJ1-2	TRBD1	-	TGTGCCAGCTCACCGCAGGACAGGGGAGGATATGGCTACACCTTC	CASSPQDRGGYGYTF
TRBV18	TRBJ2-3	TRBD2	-	TGTGCCAGCTCACGCGGGAGCTGGTACTCCACAGATACGCAGTATTTT	CASSRGSWYSTDTQYF
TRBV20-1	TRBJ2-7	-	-	TGCAGTGCTAGAGATCAGAGAGGAGTGAAATTC	CSARDQRGVKF
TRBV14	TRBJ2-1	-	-	TGTGCCAGCAGCCAAGGGGTGTCGGGCTACAATGAGCAGTTCTTC	CASSQGVSGYNEQFF
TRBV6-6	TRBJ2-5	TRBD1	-	TGTGCCAGCGGACAGGGGCCCTCTCAAGAGACCCAGTACTTC	CASGQGPSQETQYF
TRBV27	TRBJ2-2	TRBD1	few	TGTGCCAGCAGCGTCCGGGGACAGGTCGGGGCCGGGGAGCTGTTTTTT	CASSVRGQVGAGELFF
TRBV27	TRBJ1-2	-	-	TGTGCCAGCAGTTATAGGGGTCAGGGTCAATGGGGTTGGGCTAACTATGGCTACACCTTC	CASSYRGQGQWGWANYGYTF
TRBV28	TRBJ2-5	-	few	TGTGCCAGCAGTTCCGGGAAGAATTTGTTATCGGAGACCCAGTACTTC	CASSSGKNLLSETQYF
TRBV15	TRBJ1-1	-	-	TGTGCCACCAGCAGAGGGAGGGGCGCCACTGAAGCTTTCTTT	CATSRGRGATEAFF
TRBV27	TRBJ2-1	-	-	TGTGGAACGGGATCGAATTACAATGAGCAGTTCTTC	CGTGSNYNEQFF
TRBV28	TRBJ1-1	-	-	TGTGCCAGCAGTGCGTTAAAACCGAGGGGGACGAGCAGGACTGAAGCTTTCTTT	CASSALKPRGTSRTEAFF
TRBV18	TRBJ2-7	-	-	TGTGCCAGCTCACCTCGGGACGCCTACGAGCAGTACTTC	CASSPRDAYEQYF
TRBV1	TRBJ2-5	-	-	TGCACCAGCAGCCAAGAGAAAGGACGGGTAGTAGAGACCCAGTACTTC	CTSSQEKGRVVETQYF
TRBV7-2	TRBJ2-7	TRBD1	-	TGTGCCAGCTCCCCGACAGGGGTCTCCTACGAGCAGTACTTC	CASSPTGVSYEQYF
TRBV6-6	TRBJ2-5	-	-	TGTGCCAGCAGTGGGGGGGACAGGAGTAACCAGTACTTC	CASSGGDRSNQYF
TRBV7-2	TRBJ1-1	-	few	TGTGCCAGCAGCCTGGGTAGAAGGGGCACTGAAGCTTTCTTT	CASSLGRRGTEAFF
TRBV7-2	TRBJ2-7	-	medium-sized	TGTGCCAGCAGCTTACTTGGGACAAGAAACGAGCAGTACTTC	CASSLLGTRNEQYF
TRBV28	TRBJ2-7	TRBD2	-	TGTGCCAGCAGTAATCCCTTTAGCGGGAACTTCTACGAGCAGTACTTC	CASSNPFSGNFYEQYF
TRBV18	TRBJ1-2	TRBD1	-	TGTGCCAGCTCACCTTCCCCGGGCGGGACAGATGGCTACACCTTC	CASSPSPGGTDGYTF
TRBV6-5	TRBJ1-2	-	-	TGTGCCAGCAGACAACCCACCTGGGGGAGTAATGGCTACACCTTC	CASRQPTWGSNGYTF
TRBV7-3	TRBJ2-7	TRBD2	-	TGTGCCAGCAGCTTAATGAGCGGGGCGGGAGGGCCGTCCGAGCAGTACTTC	CASSLMSGAGGPSEQYF
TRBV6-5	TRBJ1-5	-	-	TGTGCCAGCAGCACTGCGGCGAGCAATCAGCCCCAGCATTTT	CASSTAASNQPQHF
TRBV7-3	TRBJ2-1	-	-	TGTGCCAGCAGCTTATCAACCAAAACAGAGCAGTTCTTC	CASSLSTKTEQFF
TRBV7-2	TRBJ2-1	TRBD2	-	TGTGCCAGCAGCTCCGCTATATTACTAGCGGCGGCCTACAATGAGCAGTTCTTC	CASSSAILLAAAYNEQFF
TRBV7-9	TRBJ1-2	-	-	TGTGCCAGCAGCGTGGCGACAGCTCTTAACTATGGCTACACCTTC	CASSVATALNYGYTF
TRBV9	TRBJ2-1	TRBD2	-	TGTGCCAGCAGCGTGGGGACTAGCGGGACTTACAATGAGCAGTTCTTC	CASSVGTSGTYNEQFF
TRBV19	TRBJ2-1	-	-	TGTGCCACCCGGTCTTACAATGAGCAGTTCTTC	CATRSYNEQFF
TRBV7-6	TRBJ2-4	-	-	TGTGCCAGCAGCTCCCGACCCTGGGACTCAACCGCCCCCATTCAGTACTTC	CASSSRPWDSTAPIQYF
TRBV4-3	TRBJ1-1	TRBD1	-	TGCGCCAGCAGCCAAGGTCTCCGATGGACAGGGGGAAATTTGAGTGAGGACACTGAAGCTTTCTTT	CASSQGLRWTGGNLSEDTEAFF
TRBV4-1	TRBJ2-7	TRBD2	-	TGCGCCAGCAGCCTCGGCGGGGGGGCCGTAGACGAGCAGTACTTC	CASSLGGGAVDEQYF
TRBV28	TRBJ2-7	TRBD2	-	TGTGCCAGCAGTTTACTTCTGGGAACTAGCGGGTTATCAGGGTCCTACGAGCAGTACTTC	CASSLLLGTSGLSGSYEQYF
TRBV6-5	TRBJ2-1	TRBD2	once	TGTGCCAGCATAGGGCACAGCGGGACCTACAATGAGCAGTTCTTC	CASIGHSGTYNEQFF
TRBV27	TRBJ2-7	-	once	TGTGCCAGCAGTTCCCGGGCAAGCTACGAGCAGTACTTC	CASSSRASYEQYF
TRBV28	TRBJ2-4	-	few	TGTGCCAGCAGTTTAGCGGGGGCAGCCAAAAACATTCAGTACTTC	CASSLAGAAKNIQYF
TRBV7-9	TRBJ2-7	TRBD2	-	TGTGCCAGCAGCGCGCCGGGACTAGCGGGGGCCTACGAGCAGTACTTC	CASSAPGLAGAYEQYF
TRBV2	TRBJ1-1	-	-	TGTGCCAGCAGTGAAGTCGGGGGGTCCACTGAAGCTTTCTTT	CASSEVGGSTEAFF
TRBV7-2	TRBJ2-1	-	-	TGTGCCAGCAGCACCTACAATGAGCAGTTCTTC	CASSTYNEQFF
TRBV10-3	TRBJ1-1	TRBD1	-	TGTGCCATCAGAAAAACACAGGGGGTCACTGAAGCTTTCTTT	CAIRKTQGVTEAFF
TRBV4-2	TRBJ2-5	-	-	TGTGCCAGCAGCCAAGATGGAAAGAGCCGGCGGTCGGAGACCCAGTACTTC	CASSQDGKSRRSETQYF
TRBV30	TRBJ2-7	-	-	TGTGCCTGGGAACCCGACAGTGGCGAGCAGTACTTC	CAWEPDSGEQYF
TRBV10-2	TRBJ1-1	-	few	TGCGCCAGCAGTGAAGAGAGTAAAGCTTTCTTT	CASSEESKAFF
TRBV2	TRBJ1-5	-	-	TGTGCCAGCAGTGTGGAAAGCGGCCTGAGCAATCAGCCCCAGCATTTT	CASSVESGLSNQPQHF
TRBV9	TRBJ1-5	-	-	TGTGCCAGCAGCGTAGAGGGATATTCTGGTCAGCCCCAGCATTTT	CASSVEGYSGQPQHF
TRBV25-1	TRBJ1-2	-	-	TGTGCCAGCAGCCCCGACGGGGGAAGCTATGGCTACACCTTC	CASSPDGGSYGYTF
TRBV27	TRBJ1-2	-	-	TGTGCCAGCAGTTTATCTTCGGACCCCTATGGCTACACCTTC	CASSLSSDPYGYTF
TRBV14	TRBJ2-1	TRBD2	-	TGTGCCAGCAGCTTAACTAGCGGGGGGGCAAATGAGCAGTTCTTC	CASSLTSGGANEQFF
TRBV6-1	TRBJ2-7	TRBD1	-	TGTGCCAGCAGCACAGGGACAGGCTCCTACGAGCAGTACTTC	CASSTGTGSYEQYF
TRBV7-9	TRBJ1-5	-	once	TGTGCCAGCAGCTCCCAGACTGGGGGCGGTCAGCCCCAGCATTTT	CASSSQTGGGQPQHF
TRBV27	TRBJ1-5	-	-	TGTGCCAGCAGTTTCAAAAGCGGTCAGCCCCAGCATTTT	CASSFKSGQPQHF
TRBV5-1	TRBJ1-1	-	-	TGCGCCAGCAGCTCATTTCGGACAGATACTGAAGCTTTCTTT	CASSSFRTDTEAFF
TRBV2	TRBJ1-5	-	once	TGTGCCAGCAGCTTCCAGAGGTATAGCAATCAGCCCCAGCATTTT	CASSFQRYSNQPQHF
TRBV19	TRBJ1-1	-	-	TGTGCCACCTTCCCCGGGGGCGCACTCCGTTACACTGAAGCTTTCTTT	CATFPGGALRYTEAFF